A single sample gave rise to the 18 T cell receptor beta chains below, sequenced in a study of CD8 T cells in ankylosing spondylitis. TCRdb redid the calling of the 5' RACE reads with MiXCR, one entry per CDR3 protein. The sample has 350,000 to 450,000 distinct CDR3 sequences, roughly 26% seen once. Overall study results and limits: Ankylosing spondylitis blood seemed to carry a telltale TCR beta motif made of under ten highly homologous variants.

The antigens these receptors bind are not known. The sequencing sample was made of blood, either unsorted or a sorted T cell fraction (not recorded which). These receptors were collected from a male donor with ankylosing spondylitis.

This chain links TRBV9 with TRBJ2-2; 13 bases align to TRBD2. The J segment lost 6 bases and the V segment lost 4 bases, leaving 6 bases of the junction unmatched. Germline values: CDR1 SGDLS, CDR2 YYNGEE. The CDR3 consists of 16 residues. The CDR3 sequence: CASSTRLAGGPGELFF. CDR3 in DNA: TGTGCCAGCAGCACTCGACTAGCGGGAGGTCCCGGGGAGCTGTTTTTT.

This clonotype has more than one count but fewer than ten. This rearrangement joins TRBV15 to TRBJ2-3; TRBD2 might be the D (5 bases). CDR1 LNHNV and CDR2 YYDKDF come from the germline V gene (reference sequence). The germline V and J ends were trimmed by 5 bases and 2 bases, with 11 bases remaining between them. The CDR3 is 14 residues long. The CDR3 loop reads CATSRRGITDTQYF. The CDR3 DNA reads TGTGCCACCAGCCGTCGAGGGATCACAGATACGCAGTATTTT.

This chain joins TRBV20-1 and TRBJ2-2, with 12 bases identical to TRBD2. This CDR3 contains 17 residues. Germline V lookup: CDR1 DFQATT, CDR2 SNEGSKA (reference sequence). V was clipped by 3 bases and J by 7 bases; unmatched bases: 12. The CDR3 DNA is TGCAGTGCTAGCTTCCTAGCGGGAGGGCCCTCAGGCGGGGAGCTGTTTTTT. This codes for CSASFLAGGPSGGELFF.

CDR3 DNA sequence: TGCAGTGCTAGAGGGAACAGGGTGGCAGATGAAAAACTGTTTTTT. Translated, it gives CSARGNRVADEKLFF. V is TRBV20-1 and J is TRBJ1-4; weak D call: TRBD1 (6 bases). The CDR3 runs to 15 residues. Germline V gene lookup returns CDR1 DFQATT and CDR2 SNEGSKA (reference sequence). V was pared by 1 base and J by 6 bases, with 15 bases between.

V is TRBV27 and J is TRBJ2-1; D not resolved. The V and J ends lost 4 bases and 15 bases respectively, with 13 bases between them. This CDR3 region has 11 residues. Germline CDR1 is MNHEY and CDR2 is SMNVEV (reference sequence). Written as DNA, the CDR3 is TGTGCCAGCAGTTGGCTCGGTTATCGGTTCTTC. This encodes CASSWLGYRFF.

V usage is TRBV15 and J usage is TRBJ1-5; 8 positions agree with TRBD1. The CDR3 is made up of 14 amino acids. Germline CDR1 reads LNHNV; CDR2 reads YYDKDF (reference sequence). J was trimmed by 4 bases and V by 3 bases; bases with no gene match: 2. CDR3 region: CATSRTGANQPQHF. The CDR3 coding sequence is TGTGCCACCAGCAGGACAGGGGCTAATCAGCCCCAGCATTTT.

The sample holds a few counts of this clonotype. This chain links TRBV12-3 or TRBV12-4 with TRBJ1-1, with D perhaps TRBD1 (5 bases). Deletions cut 7 bases from V and 3 bases from J, with 18 bases between. This CDR3 is built from 15 residues. Written as DNA, the CDR3 is TGTGCCAGCACCGCAGGGAACAGTCCGGACACTGAAGCTTTCTTT. Its translation: CASTAGNSPDTEAFF.

This clonotype was seen a few times. The V gene is TRBV5-1, the J gene TRBJ2-1; D perhaps matches TRBD2 (6 bases). V lost 0 bases to trimming and J lost 0 bases, with 16 bases between them. Germline values: CDR1 SGHRS, CDR2 YFSETQ. The CDR3 spans 18 residues. CDR3 bases: TGCGCCAGCAGCTTGGCCCCCCGGGGCGGGGCCTCCTACAATGAGCAGTTCTTC. Amino acid sequence: CASSLAPRGGASYNEQFF.

This chain connects TRBV4-2 to TRBJ2-5; D may be TRBD1 (5 bases). This CDR3 comprises 16 residues. V was pared by 0 bases and J by 5 bases, with 16 bases between. Germline assignment: CDR1 LGHNA and CDR2 YNFKEQ. This CDR3 is CASSQDSARVHETQYF. The CDR3 DNA is TGTGCCAGCAGCCAAGATTCGGCCAGGGTTCATGAGACCCAGTACTTC.

This chain's CDR3 is CASSPGAGGPSWGDQYF. The CDR3 nucleotides are TGTGCCAGCAGTCCCGGAGCGGGAGGGCCGAGTTGGGGTGACCAGTACTTC. This rearrangement joins TRBV28 to TRBJ2-5, with TRBD2 identical over 10 bases. The CDR3 loop spans 17 amino acids. The V gene end was trimmed by 5 bases and the J gene end by 10 bases; junction bases not matched to a gene: 19. The germline V gene has CDR1 MDHEN and CDR2 SYDVKM.

A few counts support this clonotype. This sequence joins TRBV7-8 and TRBJ2-3; 13 bases line up with TRBD2. Germline V gives CDR1 SGHVS, CDR2 FQNEAQ. This CDR3 spans 15 amino acids. V shed 6 bases, J shed 4 bases, and the junction held 4 bases outside the gene matches. CDR3 bases: TGTGCCAGCAGAAGACTAGCGGGAGGACCAGATACGCAGTATTTT. This translates into CASRRLAGGPDTQYF.

In this sample, this clonotype turned up a few times. The chain recombines TRBV6-5 with TRBJ1-1; 7 bases agree with TRBD1. V lost 0 bases, J lost 7 bases, and 5 bases stayed unmatched. This CDR3 comprises 14 residues. Per the germline V gene, CDR1 is MNHEY and CDR2 is SVGAGI. In DNA, the CDR3 is TGTGCCAGCAGTTACTCGAACGGGGACAGTGAAGCTTTCTTT. Translation gives CASSYSNGDSEAFF.

The CDR3 protein is CASSLAFGSYEQYF. The CDR3 nucleotides are TGTGCCAGCAGCTTAGCGTTTGGTTCCTACGAGCAGTACTTC. The chain combines TRBV7-6 with TRBJ2-7; D remains unclear. CDR1 is SGHVS and CDR2 is FNYEAQ in the germline V gene. The CDR3 extends over 14 amino acids. Trimming removed 0 bases from V and 1 base from J, with 7 bases in between. The entire variable domain, with the rest obtained from reference TRBV7-6 and TRBJ2-7, is as follows: GAGVSQSPRYKVTKRGQDVALRCDPISGHVSLYWYRQALGQGPEFLTYFNYEAQQDKSGLPNDRFSAERPEGSISTLTIQRTEQRDSAMYRCASSLAFGSYEQYFGPGTRLTVT.

The rearrangement uses TRBV21-1 and TRBJ2-5; TRBD2, the D gene given by the table, was not confirmed from the DNA. TRBV21-1 is a listed pseudogene. This CDR3 is 15 amino acids long. The CDR3 reads CASSPRREGQETQYF. The CDR3 DNA sequence: TGTGCCAGCAGCCCGAGACGTGAGGGGCAAGAGACCCAGTACTTC.

This clonotype showed up just a few times. The rearrangement links TRBV7-9 to TRBJ2-5; a possible D gene is TRBD2 (6 bases). Trimming removed 5 bases from V and 6 bases from J, with 16 bases in between. The V gene's germline CDR1 is SEHNR and CDR2 FQNEAQ (reference sequence). CDR3 length: 14 amino acids. In DNA form, the CDR3 reads TGTGCCAGCAGCCCCCAAGCGGGCACCCAGACCCAGTACTTC. Translation: CASSPQAGTQTQYF.

This clonotype was seen a handful of times. The chain recombines TRBV12-3 or TRBV12-4 with TRBJ2-1; 10 bases map to TRBD2. CDR3 length equals 14 residues. J was trimmed by 8 bases and V by 6 bases; bases with no gene match: 7. CDR3 sequence reads: CASSQGLASDEQFF. CDR3 bases: TGTGCCAGCAGCCAGGGACTAGCGAGTGATGAGCAGTTCTTC.

This clonotype came up a few times. The chain links TRBV20-1 to TRBJ1-1, with D possibly being TRBD1 (5 bases). Germline V gene data show CDR1 as DFQATT and CDR2 as SNEGSKA (reference sequence). V lost 5 bases, J lost 1 base, and 14 bases lay in between. This CDR3 has 14 residues. CDR3 sequence: CSAPIGTANTEAFF. The CDR3 DNA follows: TGCAGTGCTCCTATTGGGACGGCGAACACTGAAGCTTTCTTT.

The chain joins TRBV20-1 to TRBJ1-1, with a weak D call TRBD1 (6 bases). V lost 4 bases and J lost 2, with 11 bases in between. The germline gives CDR1 DFQATT, CDR2 SNEGSKA (reference sequence). The CDR3 has 13 residues. This CDR3 is CSANGQPNTEAFF. Written as DNA, the CDR3 is TGCAGTGCTAACGGACAGCCCAACACTGAAGCTTTCTTT.